This T cell receptor (beta chain) was recorded in a study of T cells after yellow fever vaccination. V shed 4 bases and J shed 0 bases, with 11 bases lying between them. CDR3 length: 14 amino acids. CDR1 is DFQATT and CDR2 is SNEGSKA in the germline V gene (reference sequence). TCRdb redid the calling of the 5' RACE reads with MiXCR, one entry per CDR3 protein. The sample contains a few hundred thousand distinct CDR3 sequences, around 6.7% of which appear only once. This clonotype was counted a few times. This TCR derives from a man under 40 who received the YFV17D yellow fever vaccine. The source was CD4+ T cells sorted from PBMCs, collected on the day of the yellow fever booster vaccination. This rearrangement joins TRBV20-1 to TRBJ2-3; no firm D call. CDR3 DNA sequence: TGCAGTGCTACCCTCGACGCGAGCACAGATACGCAGTATTTT. This sequence encodes CSATLDASTDTQYF.